The next 15 T cell receptor beta chains were all read from a single sample in a study of T-cell reconstitution after alpha-beta-depleted transplantation in children. A TCRbeta library incorporating unique molecular identifiers was prepared. TCRdb analysed the PCR reads with MiXCR anew, one entry per CDR3 protein. This table holds about 980,000 distinct CDR3 sequences, roughly 31% found once. Sequencing used PBMCs, mostly from graft donor cells, obtained 360 days after TCRalphabeta/CD19-depleted stem cell transplant. The receptors were sampled from a boy less than two years old who had a stem cell transplant for SCID, so the T cells may come from the graft donor.

This clonotype was observed a handful of times. The chain couples TRBV2 to TRBJ2-1; 8 bases match TRBD2. The CDR3 runs to 15 residues. Trimming cost V 2 bases and J 6 bases; bases outside gene matches: 6. CDR1 is SNHLY and CDR2 is FYNNEI in the germline V gene. The CDR3 DNA reads as TGTGCCAGCAGTGAAATGCGGGGGGCGGGCAATGAGCAGTTCTTC. Translation gives CASSEMRGAGNEQFF.

This clonotype was seen only once. The CDR3 carries no conserved terminal phenylalanine or tryptophan, so it likely arises from a read error. V and J are TRBV10-3 and TRBJ1-5, with D hard to call. Trimming left V 5 bases short and J 0 bases short, with 2 bases between. Germline CDR1 is ENHRY and CDR2 is SYGVKD. This CDR3 comprises 12 residues. The DNA for the CDR3 is TGTGCCATCAGTAATAGCAATCAGCCCCAGCATGTT. Encoded protein: CAISNSNQPQHV.

This clonotype came up a few times. This chain uses TRBV10-3 with TRBJ2-3, with TRBD2 matching 8 bases. Germline V gives CDR1 ENHRY, CDR2 SYGVKD. This CDR3 comprises 18 residues. Trimming at V came to 0 bases and at J to 6 bases, leaving 14 bases not matched to a gene. CDR3 amino acids: CAISESGVPGGPIDTQYF. The CDR3 region has the DNA TGTGCCATCAGTGAGTCCGGCGTGCCGGGGGGGCCTATCGATACGCAGTATTTT.

The gene calls are TRBV2 and TRBJ1-2; no clear D gene. The germline gives CDR1 SNHLY, CDR2 FYNNEI. The CDR3 runs to 16 residues. The V end lost 7 bases, the J end lost 1 base, and 19 bases lay between the germline ends. The CDR3, as DNA: TGTGCCAGCACCAAAGAGGCTTCGGGTCATAACTATGGCTACACCTTC. Translated, it gives CASTKEASGHNYGYTF.

This clonotype was seen more than once but under ten times. V is TRBV10-3 and J is TRBJ1-5, with D perhaps matching TRBD1 (6 bases). From germline, CDR1 is ENHRY and CDR2 SYGVKD. V lost 7 bases and J lost 3, with 13 bases in between. This CDR3 has 14 residues. The CDR3 sequence: CAITPGVFNQPQHF. The CDR3 nucleotides are TGTGCCATCACTCCAGGGGTATTCAATCAGCCCCAGCATTTT.

The chain couples TRBV2 to TRBJ2-1, with D hard to call. Per the germline V gene, CDR1 is SNHLY and CDR2 is FYNNEI. The V and J ends lost 7 bases and 8 bases respectively, with 12 bases between them. The CDR3 extends over 12 amino acids. The CDR3 bases are TGTGCCAGCAAACGGCTAAGCTATGAGCAGTTCTTC. It yields the protein CASKRLSYEQFF.

CDR3 nucleotides: TGCGCCAGCAGCTTGGATGCAGGGGGCGGGTCTCGCAATGAGCAGTTCTTC. Protein product: CASSLDAGGGSRNEQFF. J is TRBJ2-1 and V is TRBV5-1, with 8 bases that match TRBD1. V dropped 0 bases and J dropped 6; count of bases not matched to a gene: 11. CDR3 length: 17 residues. In germline, CDR1 is SGHRS, CDR2 YFSETQ.

The chain recombines TRBV20-1 with TRBJ2-7, with 10 nucleotides matching TRBD2. The CDR3 spans 15 residues. Germline CDR1 DFQATT, CDR2 SNEGSKA (reference sequence). V lost 1 base and J lost 4; bases outside the gene matches: 7. CDR3 sequence reads: CSARGGKLAGYEQYF. The CDR3 DNA reads TGCAGTGCTAGAGGGGGGAAACTAGCGGGATACGAGCAGTACTTC.

The gene calls are TRBV5-8 and TRBJ2-1; possible D gene TRBD2, 5 bases. Germline CDR1 is SGHTS and CDR2 is YDEGEE. V shed 3 bases and J shed 10 bases, with 14 bases lying between them. The CDR3 is made up of 13 amino acids. CDR3 in amino acids: CASSYRSGKEQFF. The CDR3 coding sequence is TGTGCCAGCAGCTATCGCTCCGGGAAAGAGCAGTTCTTC.

This clonotype was detected a few times. The chain couples TRBV20-1 to TRBJ1-6; no clear D. The V gene lost 0 bases and the J gene lost 7 bases, with 10 bases spanning the gap. This CDR3 has 14 residues. The germline V gene encodes CDR1 DFQATT and CDR2 SNEGSKA (reference sequence). CDR3 in DNA: TGCAGTGCTAGAGAGGGCCGGCTGAATTCACCCCTCCACTTT. Residues: CSAREGRLNSPLHF.

This clonotype has only a few counts. CDR3 sequence: CASSLEVAGGYNEQFF. CDR3 nucleotides: TGCGCCAGCAGCTTGGAAGTAGCGGGGGGTTACAATGAGCAGTTCTTC. The chain combines TRBV5-1 with TRBJ2-1, with TRBD2 matching over 10 bases. Losses at the gene ends were 0 bases for V and 4 bases for J; bases not matched to a gene: 4. The germline CDR1 and CDR2 sequences are SGHRS and YFSETQ. The CDR3 extends over 16 amino acids.

The V gene is TRBV20-1, the J gene TRBJ2-1; possibly TRBD2 for D (7 bases). CDR3 size: 17 residues. CDR1 is DFQATT and CDR2 is SNEGSKA in the germline V gene (reference sequence). V was trimmed by 0 bases and J by 5 bases, leaving 20 bases between them. CDR3: CSARDHLDGGADNEQFF. DNA for the CDR3: TGCAGTGCTAGAGATCATCTAGATGGGGGGGCAGACAATGAGCAGTTCTTC.

The rearrangement joins TRBV20-1 to TRBJ1-5; TRBD1 is a possible D gene (5 bases). Germline lookup yields CDR1 DFQATT and CDR2 SNEGSKA (reference sequence). The CDR3 is 17 residues long. V was pared by 0 bases and J by 2 bases, with 17 bases between. In nucleotides, the CDR3 is TGCAGTGCTAGAGATTCTGTCGTCGGGACCGGCAATCAGCCCCAGCATTTT. Its translation: CSARDSVVGTGNQPQHF.

The genes are TRBV11-2 and TRBJ2-1, with 11 positions matching TRBD2. There are 16 residues in the CDR3. Germline V gene lookup returns CDR1 SGHAT and CDR2 FQNNGV. The V and J ends lost 6 bases and 3 bases, in that order; junction bases with no gene match: 7. CDR3 region: CASSLTSGTNYNEQFF. The DNA of the CDR3 is TGTGCCAGCAGTTTGACTAGCGGGACAAACTACAATGAGCAGTTCTTC.

There are a few counts of this clonotype. The chain couples TRBV20-1 to TRBJ1-5; D is uncertain. V lost 3 bases and J 1 base, leaving 10 bases between the germline ends. Germline values: CDR1 DFQATT, CDR2 SNEGSKA (reference sequence). The CDR3 sequence is 14 residues long. The DNA for the CDR3 is TGCAGTGCTAGGGACCGACGGAGCAATCAGCCCCAGCATTTT. It is translated as CSARDRRSNQPQHF.